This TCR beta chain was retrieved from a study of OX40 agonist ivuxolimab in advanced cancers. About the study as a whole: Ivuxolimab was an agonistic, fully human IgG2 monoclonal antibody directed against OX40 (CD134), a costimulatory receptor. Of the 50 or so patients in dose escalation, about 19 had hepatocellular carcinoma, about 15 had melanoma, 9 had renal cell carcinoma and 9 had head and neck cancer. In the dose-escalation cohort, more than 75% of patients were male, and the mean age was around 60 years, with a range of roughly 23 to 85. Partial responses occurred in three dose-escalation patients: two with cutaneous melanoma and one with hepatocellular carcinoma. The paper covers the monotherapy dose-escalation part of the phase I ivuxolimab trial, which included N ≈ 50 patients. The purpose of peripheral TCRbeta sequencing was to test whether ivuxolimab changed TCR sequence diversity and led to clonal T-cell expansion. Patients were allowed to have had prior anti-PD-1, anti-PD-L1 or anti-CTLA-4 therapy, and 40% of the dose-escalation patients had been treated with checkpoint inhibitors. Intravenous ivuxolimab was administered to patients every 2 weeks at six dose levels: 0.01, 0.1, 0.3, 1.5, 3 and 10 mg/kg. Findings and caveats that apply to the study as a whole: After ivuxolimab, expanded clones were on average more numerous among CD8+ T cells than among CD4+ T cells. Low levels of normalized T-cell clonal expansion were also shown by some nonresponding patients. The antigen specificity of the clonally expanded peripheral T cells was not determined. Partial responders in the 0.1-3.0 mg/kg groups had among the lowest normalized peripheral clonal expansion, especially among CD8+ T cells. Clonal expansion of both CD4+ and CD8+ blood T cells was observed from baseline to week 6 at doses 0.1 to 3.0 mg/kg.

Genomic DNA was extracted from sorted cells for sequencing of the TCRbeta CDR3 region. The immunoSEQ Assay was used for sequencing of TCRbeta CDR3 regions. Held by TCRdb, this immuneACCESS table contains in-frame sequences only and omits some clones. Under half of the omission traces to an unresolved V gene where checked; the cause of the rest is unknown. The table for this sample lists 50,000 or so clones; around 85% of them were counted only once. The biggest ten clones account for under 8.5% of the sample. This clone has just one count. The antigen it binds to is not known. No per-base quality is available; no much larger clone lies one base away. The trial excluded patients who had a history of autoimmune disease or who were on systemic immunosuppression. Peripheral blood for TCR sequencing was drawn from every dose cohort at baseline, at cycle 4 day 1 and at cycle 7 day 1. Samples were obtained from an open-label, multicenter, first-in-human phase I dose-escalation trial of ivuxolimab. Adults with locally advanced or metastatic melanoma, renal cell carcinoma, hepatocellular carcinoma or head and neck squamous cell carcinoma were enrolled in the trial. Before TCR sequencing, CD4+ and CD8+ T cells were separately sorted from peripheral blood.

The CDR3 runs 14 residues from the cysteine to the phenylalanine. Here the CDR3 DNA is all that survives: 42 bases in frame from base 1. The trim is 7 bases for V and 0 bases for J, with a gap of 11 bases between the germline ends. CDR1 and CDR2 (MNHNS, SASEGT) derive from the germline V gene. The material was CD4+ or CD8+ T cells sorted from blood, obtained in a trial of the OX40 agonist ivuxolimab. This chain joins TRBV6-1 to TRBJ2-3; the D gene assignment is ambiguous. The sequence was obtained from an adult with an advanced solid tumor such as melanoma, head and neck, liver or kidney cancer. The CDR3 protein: CASKVLQSTDTQYF. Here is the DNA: TGTGCCAGCAAGGTCCTCCAAAGCACAGATACGCAGTATTTT.